These T cell receptor beta chains were read from a single sample in a study of blood T cell repertoires in COVID-19. The protocol was immunoSEQ multiplex PCR, while the TCRdb copy is restricted to in-frame clones and leaves out a portion. The table includes around 80,000 clones, 60% to 75% detected once. Material for sequencing was peripheral blood. These receptors came from a man aged 50 or older with active or convalescent COVID-19. Both conserved end residues are part of each CDR3. The order of the fields is J gene, V gene, D gene, clone size, CDR3 DNA, CDR3 protein. The D gene is left open where the match is weak. Clone size is shown for a subset of rows, as once, few, many or a class of expanded clone.

TRBJ2-5,TRBV7-9,NA,few,TGTGCCAGCAGCTACGGGACTGCCACGGAGACCCAGTACTTC,CASSYGTATETQYF
TRBJ2-2,TRBV4-2,TRBD2,NA,TGTGCCAGCAGCCAAGGTAGCGGGGGACCGAACACCGGGGAGCTGTTTTTT,CASSQGSGGPNTGELFF
TRBJ2-1,TRBV24-1,TRBD1,NA,TGTGCCGGGACAGGGCCCTGTGAGCAGTTCTTC,CAGTGPCEQFF
TRBJ1-4,TRBV9,TRBD1,NA,TGTGCCAGCAGCGTAGCCGGGACAGCCTATGAAAAACTGTTTTTT,CASSVAGTAYEKLFF
TRBJ1-1,TRBV6-5,NA,NA,TGTGCCAGCAGGCAGGGAACAGGTACTTTCTTT,CASRQGTGTFF
TRBJ1-2,TRBV10-3,TRBD1,NA,TGTGCCATCAGTAACAACCCGGGACAGGGAGGGAATTATGGCTACACCTTC,CAISNNPGQGGNYGYTF
TRBJ1-6,TRBV2,NA,few,TGTGCCAGCAGTCCCGCGGGGGGGCATAATTCACCCCTCCACTTT,CASSPAGGHNSPLHF
TRBJ1-1,TRBV2,TRBD1,NA,TGTGCCAGCAGTGTACTAACAGGGGCCACTGAAGCTTTCTTT,CASSVLTGATEAFF
TRBJ2-7,TRBV6-5,NA,NA,TGTGCCAGCAGGACAGGGACTAGTAAAGAGCAGTACTTC,CASRTGTSKEQYF
TRBJ2-3,TRBV7-6,NA,NA,TGTGCCAGCAGCTCCGGACAGAGGACCACAGATACGCAGTATTTT,CASSSGQRTTDTQYF
TRBJ1-5,TRBV7-2,TRBD1,few,TGTGCCAGCAGCCCTGACAGGGGCGATGGGCCCCAGCATTTT,CASSPDRGDGPQHF
TRBJ2-1,TRBV20-1,TRBD1,NA,TGCAGTGCTAGTAAAAACAGGGGTGAAGAGCAGTTCTTC,CSASKNRGEEQFF
TRBJ1-2,TRBV3-1/TRBV3-2,NA,NA,TGTGCCAGCAGCCAAGGAAGGGAGATGGACAACTATGGCTACACCTTC,CASSQGREMDNYGYTF
TRBJ2-7,TRBV6-2/TRBV6-3,TRBD2,NA,TGTGCCAGCAGTTACCGGACTAGCGGGGCCTACTACGAGCAGTACTTC,CASSYRTSGAYYEQYF
TRBJ2-2,TRBV10-3,TRBD1,NA,TGTGCCATCAGTACGGGACAGACGATTAACACCGGGGAGCTGTTTTTT,CAISTGQTINTGELFF
TRBJ1-1,TRBV28,NA,NA,TGTGCCAGCATGAGGTTTATCGGAAACACTGAAGCTTTCTTT,CASMRFIGNTEAFF
TRBJ2-1,TRBV7-3,NA,NA,TGTGCCAGCAGCCGACAGAATACTGGGGATGAGCAGTTCTTC,CASSRQNTGDEQFF
TRBJ2-2,TRBV7-6,TRBD2,NA,TGTGCCAGCAGCCTAGCGGGGGCCCCTCAGGGCACCGGGGAGCTGTTTTTT,CASSLAGAPQGTGELFF
TRBJ2-2,TRBV5-1,TRBD1,NA,TGCGCCAGCAGCTTGGGGGACAGGGAGGACACCGGGGAGCTGTTTTTT,CASSLGDREDTGELFF
TRBJ2-3,TRBV2,NA,NA,TGTGCCAGCAAAGCAGGGTGGACAGATACGCAGTATTTT,CASKAGWTDTQYF
TRBJ1-2,TRBV2,NA,NA,TGTGCCAGCAGGACGGGGTTTAGTGGCTACACCTTC,CASRTGFSGYTF
TRBJ2-1,TRBV7-9,NA,many,TGTGCCAGCAGTCTCTCGGGGGTAGGTGAGCAGTTCTTC,CASSLSGVGEQFF